This record looks at one T cell receptor beta chain sequence and its context. This clonotype has a count of ten or more. The target of this receptor is not known. No much larger clone is present one base from it, and per-base qualities are unavailable. The data derive from a study of regulatory T cells in long-lasting Graves disease (dated by TCRdb to the early 2020s). A note on the overall study: Newly diagnosed Graves' disease patients had taken antithyroid drugs for less than 3 months. This study used TCR sequencing and RNA sequencing of peripheral blood to compare persistent Graves' disease patients against newly diagnosed Graves' disease patients. The study was registered as a clinical trial and conducted in China. A total of approximately 35 samples underwent TCR sequencing: around 13 from persistent and some 20 from newly diagnosed Graves' disease patients. Summary of the overall study and its limitations: Sequencing and analysis were limited to the TCR beta chain. The small sample size was acknowledged by the authors as a limitation that may reduce accuracy. Compared with newly diagnosed patients, persistent Graves' disease patients had lower TCR Shannon entropy and fewer highly expanded clones, which suggests clonal expansion. Patients with persistent disease shared more public clonotypes (approximately 2,500) than newly diagnosed patients did (around 980). TRBV28, TRBJ1-2 and TRBJ2-5 were preferentially used in persistent disease, while TRBV20-1 and TRBJ2-1 were favored in newly diagnosed disease. Because the primary lesion, thyroid tissue, could not be accessed, the study looked at peripheral blood alone.

The germline V gene supplies CDR1 SGHNT and CDR2 YENEEA. V ends up 3 bases short and J 3 bases short, with an unmatched junction base count of 11. From its cysteine to its phenylalanine, the CDR3 spans 19 amino acids. The entry retains the CDR3 DNA only, 57 bases that are in frame from base 1. Explained via the paper, the time point label denotes: newly diagnosed GD, antithyroid drugs for less than 3 months. For both TCR sequencing and RNA sequencing, RNA was extracted from PBMCs in TRIzol. The diagnosis of Graves' disease was made according to American Thyroid Association guidelines. Patients for the study were recruited at an endocrinology department in Xi'an, China. Each patient gave 9 to 10 milliliters of peripheral blood, collected in an EDTA anticoagulant tube. Ficoll Paque Plus density gradient separation was used to isolate PBMCs, and no further T cell sorting was done. An Agilent 2100 Bioanalyzer and agarose gel were used to check RNA quality, and a NanoDrop 2000 was used to measure RNA concentration.

To prepare the library, multiplex PCR was applied. The sequencing machine was an Illumina HiSeq 4000. CDR3 regions were amplified by Arm-PCR with iRepertoire HTBI primers to construct TCR beta libraries. Before sequencing, the PCR products went through gel purification. Under the source paper's analysis protocol: A total of 60 to 80 TRBV and 14 TRBJ segments were identified across samples and were used for gene usage analysis of CDR3 amino acid clonotypes. COPE and FqMerger were used to merge filtered high-quality paired reads into contigs. BLAST was used to align contigs to IMGT TRBV, TRBD and TRBJ reference genes, with CDR3 defined following IMGT. Clonotypes above 0.1% frequency were classified as highly expanded clones. Shannon entropy was used to measure repertoire diversity, and the Gini coefficient was used to measure V-J evenness. Clonotypes shared by more than one individual were considered public. Starting from the raw public reads, TCRdb applied fastp trimming at Q25, assembled clones with MiXCR and retained in-frame beta chains. Rows with a matching CDR3 protein are joined into one entry that keeps the most common DNA and genes. These V and J calls originate from TCRdb's pipeline instead of the authors' own analysis. The sample table contains about 430,000 distinct CDR3 sequences; only one count was recorded for over 14% of them. The ten biggest clones cover about 8% of the sample.

These data are also associated with another study on T cells in Graves' hyperthyroidism and ophthalmopathy. Taken from the second paper: Stable Graves' hyperthyroidism was defined as no progression to ophthalmopathy during 18 months of follow-up. Hyperthyroidism patients were newly diagnosed, with disease duration under 2 months, and aged 18 to 65 years. The study excluded patients with uncontrolled infections, other autoimmune diseases, pregnancy or lactation. Diagnoses relied on clinical symptoms, serum thyroxine and TRAb, thyroid ultrasound and orbital computed tomography. For the first round of RT-PCR on the TCR CDR3, the HTBI primer set was used together with the Qiagen OneStep RT-PCR kit. Most expanded thyroid clonotypes (frequency above 0.001) were also found in blood, which suggests that blood repertoires may mirror thyroid immune responses. Ophthalmopathy was separated from stable hyperthyroidism by a 13 V-J signature model, with 85% to 90% sensitivity and around 81% specificity obtained in cross-validation and 80%/75% obtained in testing. During validation, the model predicted progression to ophthalmopathy a median of roughly 7.1 months ahead of onset, with approximately 70% sensitivity and roughly 75% specificity. A discovery cohort of about a hundred patients, about 40 with Graves' ophthalmopathy and under 60 with stable Graves' hyperthyroidism, was used to find distinguishing TCR V-J signatures. Whether ophthalmopathy could be predicted prospectively was tested in an independent validation cohort made up of roughly 19 hyperthyroidism patients plus 17 patients who later progressed to ophthalmopathy. The roughly 100 discovery patients were randomly divided into training and test sets at a 7:3 ratio. In addition, the study compared T-cell repertoires in thyroid tissue and in blood from roughly 6 Graves' hyperthyroidism patients. After blood sampling, hyperthyroidism patients were treated with methimazole at a starting dose of 30 mg daily, and ophthalmopathy patients were treated with high-dose intravenous methylprednisolone. A second multiplex PCR round built the libraries, followed by size selection and purification. Libraries were sequenced paired-end with 100 bp reads on an Illumina HiSeq2000. SOAPnuke was used to process the raw data, with reads discarded if the reads contained adapters or uncalled bases, had a mean Phred below 15, or lacked an exact constant-primer or identifier match. COPE v1.2.5 was used to merge high-quality paired reads, and clonotypes were defined as unique nucleotide sequences. Clonotypes were aligned to IMGT TRBV, TRBD and TRBJ reference segments using MiTCR v1.1. Only V-J combinations with frequency above 0.0001, covering 99.2% of repertoires, were analysed. The TCS score was defined as F50 (clonal expansion) divided by E x V (chaos), with BLOSUM62-based TCRdist calculated between CDR3 peptides within each V-J. Welch's t-statistics and random forest reduced 514 V-J features to 13, which were used in a naive Bayes classifier (R e1071). Sample size was not statistically predetermined, and blinding of investigators to group allocation was not performed. The paper reports TCR Vbeta CDR3 sequencing of approximately 140 peripheral blood samples: approximately 43 ophthalmopathy, approximately 74 hyperthyroidism and about 17 progressor patients.

The material sequenced was peripheral blood mononuclear cells (PBMCs), taken at new diagnosis, from a patient treated with antithyroid drugs. The sequence links TRBV11-3 to TRBJ2-1, with 13 bases matching TRBD2. The sequence came from a woman aged 40 to 50 with Graves disease. Donor details come from another sample of the same person, matched by shared clones. The DNA reads as follows: TGTGCCAGCAGCTTCACTCTCGGACTAGCGGGAGTTCTCTACAATGAGCAGTTCTTC. Translation gives CASSFTLGLAGVLYNEQFF.